This TCR beta chain came from a study of identical twins. V was pared by 0 bases and J by 9 bases, with 7 bases between. The germline gives CDR1 SGHRS, CDR2 YFSETQ. The CDR3 extends over 13 amino acids. Broader study findings: Some out-of-frame alpha sequences were shared by twins, and these showed excess low generation probability. Its conclusions, products of cross-sectional statistical analysis, did not come from following the same donors. Carriage of fewer insertions was seen in abundant cord blood beta clonotypes, whereas memory repertoires showed none.

Comments on this clonotype: The antigen remains undetermined.

TCRdb re-analysed the 5' RACE reads in MiXCR, keeping a single row per CDR3 protein. The table shows under 800,000 distinct CDR3 sequences, with around 20% occurring only once. These data are also associated with another study on T cells expressing NK-cell markers. That work states: Source material for TCR beta repertoires consisted of sorted CD3+CD56+NKG2C+, CD3+CD56+NKG2C- and CD3+CD56-NKG2C+ T cells.

The chain recombines TRBV5-1 with TRBJ1-6; D is perhaps TRBD1 (5 bases). The sequencing input was PBMCs. This receptor was obtained from a woman between 18 and 30 years old in good health. As DNA, the CDR3 is TGCGCCAGCAGCTTGGCGCAGGGTTCACCCCTCCACTTT. Translation gives CASSLAQGSPLHF.